This TCR beta chain was sequenced during a study of siplizumab effects on memory and regulatory T cells. This CDR3 is 14 amino acids long. After removal of 2 bases from V and 15 bases from J, the junction contained 11 bases not matched to a gene. Germline CDR1 SNHLY, CDR2 FYNNEI. This table comes from immunoSEQ multiplex PCR, and its TCRdb copy is limited to in-frame clones, with some not included. The sample contains around 100,000 clones, 80% to 95% of which appear only once. The chain recombines TRBV2 with TRBJ2-1, with 9 positions matching TRBD1. The sample consisted of CD4+ T cells sorted from blood. The receptor was derived from a human donor in good health. Some clones in this sample may be carry-over from other donors' samples. In nucleotides, the CDR3 is TGTGCCAGCAGTGAATTGGGGACAGGGCCCTTCCGGTTCTTC. This sequence encodes CASSELGTGPFRFF.